This TCR beta chain was observed in a study of cytomegalovirus exposure and HLA in healthy donors. Overall study results and limits: Presence/absence analyses rested on an assumption that sequencing depth was roughly uniform across donors.

With 5 bases removed from V and 5 bases from J, the gap between germline ends came to 7 bases. The CDR3 is made up of 12 amino acids. Germline CDR1 MDHEN, CDR2 SYDVKM. As to this clone: What it binds is not known.

Use of 60 Vbeta and 13 Jbeta primers characterized the PCR. TCRdb's table, derived via immunoSEQ multiplex PCR, lists solely in-frame clones and lacks some. The data show about 180,000 clones, 80% seen once. This receptor was identified in a woman in her forties or fifties in good health and CMV-seropositive. The gene calls are TRBV28 and TRBJ1-5, with D unresolved. The sequenced sample was PBMCs. The chain's CDR3 is CASSPLDQPQHF. CDR3 DNA sequence: TGTGCCAGCAGTCCGTTAGATCAGCCCCAGCATTTT.